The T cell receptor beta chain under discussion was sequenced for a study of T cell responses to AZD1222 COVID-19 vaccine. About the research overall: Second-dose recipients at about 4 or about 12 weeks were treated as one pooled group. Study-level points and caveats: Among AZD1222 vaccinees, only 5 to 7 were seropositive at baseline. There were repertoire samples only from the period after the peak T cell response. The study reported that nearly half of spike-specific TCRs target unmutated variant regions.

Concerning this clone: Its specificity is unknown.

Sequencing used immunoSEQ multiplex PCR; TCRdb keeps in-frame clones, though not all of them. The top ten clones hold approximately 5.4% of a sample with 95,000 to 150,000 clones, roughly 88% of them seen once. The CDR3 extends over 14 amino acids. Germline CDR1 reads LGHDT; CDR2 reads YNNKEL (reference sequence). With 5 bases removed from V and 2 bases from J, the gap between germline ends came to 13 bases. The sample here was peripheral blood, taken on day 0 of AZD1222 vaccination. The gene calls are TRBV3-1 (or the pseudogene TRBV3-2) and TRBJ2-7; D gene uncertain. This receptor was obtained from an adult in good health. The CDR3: CASSLRAPAYEQYF. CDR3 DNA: TGTGCCAGCAGCTTACGGGCCCCAGCCTACGAGCAGTACTTC.